This TCR beta chain was observed in a study of T cell changes during pregnancy in multiple sclerosis. Produced via immunoSEQ multiplex PCR; TCRdb's table is partial and in-frame only. The sample lists 30,000 to 45,000 clones, 75% to 95% occurring once. Germline V gene data show CDR1 as SGDLS and CDR2 as YYNGEE. V was trimmed by 0 bases and J by 5 bases, leaving 14 bases between them. The CDR3 loop spans 15 amino acids. This clone showed up just a few times. The material sequenced was CD8+ T cells from peripheral blood mononuclear cells, taken after pregnancy. The clonotype originates from a female donor with multiple sclerosis, enrolled in a pregnancy study. The chain joins TRBV9 to TRBJ1-1; the D gene is possibly TRBD1 (6 bases). The CDR3, as DNA: TGTGCCAGCAGCGTAGGCGGGGGGCGGGGGACTGAAGCTTTCTTT. This encodes CASSVGGGRGTEAFF.